This T cell receptor (beta chain) was recovered during a study of T cell repertoires in cytomegalovirus infection. Study-level information: CMV infection and matching HLA type were both indicated by public TCR beta signatures. The study's findings and limits: Carriers of CMV plus the relevant HLA were identified by cumulative public TCR beta family frequency. There were HLA-C-restricted CMV-specific TCR beta clonotypes dominating the ex vivo response.

TCRdb used MiXCR to reprocess the reads, holding one entry per CDR3 protein. Of 750,000 to 900,000 distinct CDR3 sequences listed, 29% were seen once; the top ten hold about an eighth. Trimming pared 0 bases from V and 4 bases from J, leaving 6 bases between. This CDR3 region has 14 residues. Germline V gives CDR1 LGHNA, CDR2 YNFKEQ. Of note for this clonotype: Its antigen remains unknown.

This clonotype originated in a human donor in good health (CMV status not recorded). Some clones in this sample may be carry-over from other donors' samples. The J gene is TRBJ2-2, the V gene TRBV4-2; D possibly corresponds to TRBD1 (6 bases). Material: cultured CD8+ T cells from PBMCs, obtained from culture after CMV antigen stimulation. In DNA form, the CDR3 reads TGTGCCAGCAGCCAAGACAGGGGCACCGGGGAGCTGTTTTTT. Its protein product is CASSQDRGTGELFF.